One sample yielded the 30 T cell receptor beta chains listed below, sequenced in a study of T cell responses to AZD1222 COVID-19 vaccine. Sequencing was performed with immunoSEQ multiplex PCR; in TCRdb, only in-frame clones are kept and a portion is missing. The table lists approximately 270,000 clones, almost 95% of them singletons, with approximately 0.52% in the top ten. This specimen consisted of peripheral blood, obtained 28 days after the second AZD1222 dose. Receptors were obtained from an adult who received the AZD1222 COVID-19 vaccine.

The V and J genes are TRBV7-3 and TRBJ2-3; 10 bases fit TRBD1. CDR1 and CDR2 (germline): SGHTA, FQGTGA. V shed 5 bases, J shed 6 bases, and the junction held 11 bases outside the gene matches. The CDR3 length is 16 residues. The CDR3 is CASSPPRGQGSDTQYF. CDR3 in DNA: TGTGCCAGCAGCCCACCCCGGGGACAGGGGTCGGATACGCAGTATTTT.

This clone was recorded only once. The chain recombines TRBV5-4 with TRBJ2-2, with TRBD2 matching 9 bases. This CDR3 contains 18 residues. V dropped 4 bases and J dropped 1; count of bases not matched to a gene: 11. Looked up from germline, CDR1 is SGHNT and CDR2 is YYREEE (reference sequence). CDR3: CASSPIAGAAGNTGELFF. The CDR3 nucleotides read TGTGCCAGCAGCCCTATAGCGGGAGCCGCCGGGAACACCGGGGAGCTGTTTTTT. Drawing the rest from reference TRBV5-4 and TRBJ2-2, the complete variable domain is ETGVTQSPTHLIKTRGQQVTLRCSSQSGHNTVSWYQQALGQGPQFIFQYYREEENGRGNFPPRFSGLQFPNYSSELNVNALELDDSALYLCASSPIAGAAGNTGELFFGEGSRLTVL.

The genes are TRBV19 and TRBJ2-3, with a possible D match to TRBD2 (6 bases). This CDR3 comprises 16 residues. V was cut by 5 bases and J by 6 bases, with 21 bases left in between. Germline V gene data show CDR1 as LNHDA and CDR2 as SQIVND (reference sequence). The CDR3 sequence is CASSRVQTSRWDTQYF. DNA for the CDR3: TGTGCCAGTAGTCGCGTTCAGACTAGTCGGTGGGATACGCAGTATTTT.

The rearrangement uses TRBV2 and TRBJ2-7; 7 bases map to TRBD2. The V and J ends lost 3 bases and 3 bases, in that order; junction bases with no gene match: 5. Germline V CDR1 and CDR2: SNHLY, FYNNEI. This CDR3 contains 14 residues. The CDR3 DNA reads TGTGCCAGCAGTGACGGGACTACCATCTACGAGCAGTACTTC. It specifies CASSDGTTIYEQYF.

V gene TRBV19 combines with J gene TRBJ1-5; D perhaps matches TRBD1 (6 bases). Germline CDR1 is LNHDA and CDR2 is SQIVND (reference sequence). The CDR3 covers 14 residues. V lost 5 bases to trimming and J lost 4 bases, with 12 bases between them. CDR3 loop: CASSHRDWNQPQHF. Written as DNA, the CDR3 is TGTGCCAGTAGTCACAGGGATTGGAATCAGCCCCAGCATTTT.

This clone was seen more than once but under ten times. This chain uses TRBV2 with TRBJ2-2; D is ambiguous. Germline-derived CDR1 and CDR2 are SNHLY and FYNNEI. This CDR3 has 14 residues. The V and J ends lost 5 bases and 5 bases respectively, with 12 bases between them. The CDR3 bases are TGTGCCAGCAGTCCTCAAGTGGGGACCGGGGAGCTGTTTTTT. Its translation: CASSPQVGTGELFF.

Written as DNA, the CDR3 is TGTGCCAGCAGTCGAGGTGGATTCTATGGCTACACCTTC. Translation: CASSRGGFYGYTF. The rearrangement links TRBV28 to TRBJ1-2, with unresolved D. This CDR3 spans 13 amino acids. V shed 5 bases and J shed 4 bases, with 11 bases lying between them. Per germline, CDR1 MDHEN and CDR2 SYDVKM.

V usage is TRBV19 and J usage is TRBJ1-6, with a tentative D call TRBD1 (5 bases). The V gene lost 5 bases and the J gene lost 0 bases, with 8 bases spanning the gap. Per germline, CDR1 LNHDA and CDR2 SQIVND (reference sequence). The CDR3 length is 15 residues. The CDR3 spells CASSWGSSYNSPLHF. For the CDR3, the DNA is TGTGCCAGTAGTTGGGGGAGCTCCTATAATTCACCCCTCCACTTT. Full variable domain (outside the CDR3, taken from reference TRBV19 and TRBJ1-6): DGGITQSPKYLFRKEGQNVTLSCEQNLNHDAMYWYRQDPGQGLRLIYYSQIVNDFQKGDIAEGYSVSREKKESFPLTVTSAQKNPTAFYLCASSWGSSYNSPLHFGNGTRLTVT.

The J gene is TRBJ1-2, the V gene TRBV10-3; D call uncertain. Germline V gene lookup returns CDR1 ENHRY and CDR2 SYGVKD. CDR3 length: 13 amino acids. Trimming left V 3 bases short and J 2 bases short, with 7 bases between. CDR3 nucleotides: TGTGCCATCAGTGATTCCCAAAACTATGGCTACACCTTC. It specifies CAISDSQNYGYTF.

This chain uses TRBV18 with TRBJ1-4, with D maybe TRBD1 (6 bases). This CDR3 contains 15 residues. CDR1 KGHSH and CDR2 LQKENI come from the germline V gene. V was pared by 0 bases and J by 7 bases, with 12 bases between. Written as DNA, the CDR3 is TGTGCCAGCTCACCACCGGGCAGGGGTGGTGAAAAACTGTTTTTT. This sequence encodes CASSPPGRGGEKLFF.

The chain uses TRBV9 and TRBJ2-7; 14 nucleotides line up with TRBD2. Per the germline V gene, CDR1 is SGDLS and CDR2 is YYNGEE. CDR3 size: 16 residues. Germline trimming cut 4 bases from V and 8 bases from J; bases unmatched to any gene: 11. CDR3 sequence: CASSRTGLAGVNQQYF. In nucleotides, the CDR3 is TGTGCCAGCAGCCGAACGGGACTAGCGGGAGTCAATCAGCAGTACTTC. The whole variable domain, filled in from reference TRBV9 and TRBJ2-7, reads DSGVTQTPKHLITATGQRVTLRCSPRSGDLSVYWYQQSLDQGLQFLIQYYNGEERAKGNILERFSAQQFPDLHSELNLSSLELGDSALYFCASSRTGLAGVNQQYFGPGTRLTVT.

This chain connects TRBV19 to TRBJ2-4, with D perhaps TRBD1 (5 bases). Trimming pared 5 bases from V and 0 bases from J, leaving 8 bases between. There are 14 residues in the CDR3. Germline assignment: CDR1 LNHDA and CDR2 SQIVND (reference sequence). CDR3 sequence: CASSLDKAKNIQYF. The CDR3 DNA sequence: TGTGCCAGTAGTTTGGACAAAGCCAAAAACATTCAGTACTTC.

The V call is TRBV19, the J call TRBJ2-7, with 8 bases that match TRBD2. The trim removed 5 bases at V and 5 bases at J, leaving 8 bases unmatched. In germline, CDR1 is LNHDA, CDR2 SQIVND (reference sequence). This CDR3 spans 14 amino acids. Here the CDR3 DNA reads TGTGCCAGTAGTTCCTCGCGGGGGGCGAACGAGCAGTACTTC. Its protein is CASSSSRGANEQYF.

The chain links TRBV10-3 to TRBJ2-7, with TRBD2 matching 8 bases. V shed 4 bases and J 0 bases; nucleotides not matched to a gene: 2. The CDR3 length is 14 residues. The germline V gene encodes CDR1 ENHRY and CDR2 SYGVKD. The CDR3 reads CAISGGGLSYEQYF. In nucleotides, the CDR3 is TGTGCCATCAGTGGCGGGGGGCTCTCCTACGAGCAGTACTTC.

The chain recombines TRBV5-4 with TRBJ1-1; 7 nucleotides line up with TRBD1. With V trimmed by 4 bases and J by 4 bases, 7 bases remained unmatched. CDR1 is SGHNT, CDR2 YYREEE, per germline (reference sequence). This CDR3 region has 14 residues. The CDR3 coding sequence is TGTGCCAGCAGCCTACAGGGGAGGATCACTGAAGCTTTCTTT. It codes for CASSLQGRITEAFF. Variable domain in full (rest from reference TRBV5-4 and TRBJ1-1): ETGVTQSPTHLIKTRGQQVTLRCSSQSGHNTVSWYQQALGQGPQFIFQYYREEENGRGNFPPRFSGLQFPNYSSELNVNALELDDSALYLCASSLQGRITEAFFGQGTRLTVV.

The chain recombines TRBV5-1 with TRBJ2-3, with D perhaps matching TRBD2 (5 bases). V was trimmed by 2 bases and J by 2 bases, leaving 12 bases between them. The CDR3 sequence is 15 residues long. The germline V gene encodes CDR1 SGHRS and CDR2 YFSETQ. The CDR3 DNA is TGCGCCAGCAGCTTAGGAGCGGCTGCCACAGATACGCAGTATTTT. Protein: CASSLGAAATDTQYF. Together with reference TRBV5-1 and TRBJ2-3, the CDR3 gives the full variable domain: KAGVTQTPRYLIKTRGQQVTLSCSPISGHRSVSWYQQTPGQGLQFLFEYFSETQRNKGNFPGRFSGRQFSNSRSEMNVSTLELGDSALYLCASSLGAAATDTQYFGPGTRLTVL.

The CDR3 spells CASSPRQGAPRDTIYF. CDR3 bases: TGTGCCAGCAGCCCCCGGCAGGGGGCACCGAGGGACACCATATATTTT. The J gene is TRBJ1-3, the V gene TRBV3-1 (or the pseudogene TRBV3-2); 8 nucleotides align to TRBD1. This CDR3 has 16 residues. The V segment lost 4 bases and the J segment 8 bases; nucleotides outside the gene matches: 13. Germline lookup yields CDR1 LGHDT and CDR2 YNNKEL (reference sequence).

The genes are TRBV9 and TRBJ2-5; 12 bases match TRBD2. The V gene end was trimmed by 4 bases and the J gene end by 2 bases; junction bases not matched to a gene: 15. The CDR3 is made up of 19 amino acids. Germline lookup yields CDR1 SGDLS and CDR2 YYNGEE. The DNA for the CDR3 is TGTGCCAGCAGCACCACTCCGGGACTAGCGGGTGCCGATCAAGAGACCCAGTACTTC. It is translated as CASSTTPGLAGADQETQYF.

J is TRBJ2-2 and V is TRBV5-1; possibly TRBD2 for D (5 bases). This CDR3 contains 15 residues. CDR1 and CDR2 from the germline V gene are SGHRS and YFSETQ. The germline V and J ends were trimmed by 5 bases and 2 bases, with 13 bases remaining between them. CDR3 in amino acids: CASRKSGPNTGELFF. Written as DNA, the CDR3 is TGCGCCAGCAGAAAGAGCGGTCCCAACACCGGGGAGCTGTTTTTT.

This chain connects TRBV7-3 to TRBJ2-1; maybe TRBD2 (6 bases). The length of the CDR3 is 15 residues. The germline V gene has CDR1 SGHTA and CDR2 FQGTGA. V lost 5 bases, J lost 6 bases, and 17 bases lay in between. CDR3 nucleotide sequence: TGTGCCAGCAGCAGGGACTCAAGTACTGCCAATGAGCAGTTCTTC. The encoded protein is CASSRDSSTANEQFF.

To note about this clone: Relative to the germline gene, one junction end is altered; a read error may explain this. The rearrangement joins TRBV7-2 to TRBJ2-1; 10 bases agree with TRBD2. There are 15 residues in the CDR3. CDR1 and CDR2 from the germline V gene are SGHTA and FQGNSA. CDR3 region: CASSLAGDEPNEQFF. The CDR3, as DNA: TGTGCCAGCAGCCTAGCGGGAGACGAGCCAAATGAGCAGTTCTTC.

The rearrangement joins TRBV6-5 to TRBJ2-7; 11 nucleotides agree with TRBD2. The V segment lost 6 bases and the J segment 2 bases; nucleotides outside the gene matches: 6. The CDR3 covers 15 residues. Per germline, CDR1 MNHEY and CDR2 SVGAGI. DNA for the CDR3: TGTGCCAGCAGCTTCACTAGCGGGGGACCCTACGAGCAGTACTTC. Amino acid sequence: CASSFTSGGPYEQYF.

V and J are TRBV15 and TRBJ2-3; 8 bases align to TRBD2. CDR1 and CDR2 (germline): LNHNV, YYDKDF (reference sequence). There are 15 residues in the CDR3. Germline trimming cut 3 bases from V and 5 bases from J; bases unmatched to any gene: 7. CDR3 nucleotide sequence: TGTGCCACCAGCAGGCAACTAGCGGTCCGAGATACGCAGTATTTT. Translating gives CATSRQLAVRDTQYF.

The chain links TRBV18 to TRBJ1-3; D is perhaps TRBD1 (5 bases). V dropped 0 bases and J dropped 5 bases, with 14 bases sitting between them. CDR1 and CDR2 from the germline V gene are KGHSH and LQKENI. The length of the CDR3 is 16 residues. CDR3 in amino acids: CASSPPAGHYRNTIYF. Written as DNA, the CDR3 is TGTGCCAGCTCACCACCAGCAGGGCATTATAGAAACACCATATATTTT. The full variable domain, its missing parts supplied by reference TRBV18 and TRBJ1-3, is NAGVMQNPRHLVRRRGQEARLRCSPMKGHSHVYWYRQLPEEGLKFMVYLQKENIIDESGMPKERFSAEFPKEGPSILRIQQVVRGDSAAYFCASSPPAGHYRNTIYFGEGSWLTVV.

The chain employs TRBV28 and TRBJ2-1, with D perhaps matching TRBD1 (6 bases). Germline assignment: CDR1 MDHEN and CDR2 SYDVKM. This CDR3 contains 11 residues. Trimming removed 8 bases at V and 7 bases at J, with 9 bases between. Written as DNA, the CDR3 is TGTGCCAGCCAACAGGGTAATGAGCAGTTCTTC. It encodes CASQQGNEQFF. The whole variable domain, remainder taken from reference TRBV28 and TRBJ2-1, is DVKVTQSSRYLVKRTGEKVFLECVQDMDHENMFWYRQDPGLGLRLIYFSYDVKMKEKGDIPEGYSVSREKKERFSLILESASTNQTSMYLCASQQGNEQFFGPGTRLTVL.

The chain combines TRBV3-1 (or the pseudogene TRBV3-2) with TRBJ2-7; TRBD2 aligns across 10 bases. The germline gives CDR1 LGHDT, CDR2 YNNKEL (reference sequence). This CDR3 has 16 residues. V shed 3 bases, J shed 2 bases, and the junction held 7 bases outside the gene matches. This CDR3 is CASSQRWLAGAYEQYF. The CDR3 DNA follows: TGTGCCAGCAGCCAGAGATGGCTAGCGGGGGCCTACGAGCAGTACTTC.

In this sample, this clone turned up once. The gene calls are TRBV2 and TRBJ2-1; D not certain. The CDR3 is made up of 11 amino acids. Trimming stripped 6 bases from V and 12 bases from J, with 12 bases between. Per germline, CDR1 SNHLY and CDR2 FYNNEI. The CDR3 DNA is TGTGCCAGCAGGGCGGCACCCGGGCAGTTCTTC. Protein product: CASRAAPGQFF.

The V call is TRBV4-1, the J call TRBJ1-4; D might be TRBD1 (6 bases). V gave up 4 bases and J gave up 7 bases, with 16 bases separating them. There are 15 residues in the CDR3. Germline assignment: CDR1 MGHRA and CDR2 YSYEKL. CDR3 nucleotides: TGCGCCAGCAGCCGGGACAACTCCGGGGCTGAAAAACTGTTTTTT. This translates into CASSRDNSGAEKLFF.

The gene calls are TRBV27 and TRBJ1-3; possible D gene TRBD1, 5 bases. With 7 bases removed from V and 2 bases from J, the gap between germline ends came to 27 bases. There are 19 residues in the CDR3. Germline CDR1 and CDR2: MNHEY and SMNVEV (reference sequence). The CDR3 DNA is TGTGCCAGCATCTTAGGAGGGTATCTTTGTCAGGGAGCTGGAAACACCATATATTTT. Translated, it gives CASILGGYLCQGAGNTIYF.

The rearrangement uses TRBV5-4 and TRBJ1-2; TRBD1 aligns across 10 bases. Losses at the gene ends were 2 bases for V and 4 bases for J; bases not matched to a gene: 5. Germline-derived CDR1 and CDR2 are SGHNT and YYREEE (reference sequence). The CDR3 spans 15 residues. The CDR3 DNA reads as TGTGCCAGCAGCTTAGGACAGGGGGTTTCCTATGGCTACACCTTC. Amino acid sequence: CASSLGQGVSYGYTF. Variable domain in full (rest from reference TRBV5-4 and TRBJ1-2): ETGVTQSPTHLIKTRGQQVTLRCSSQSGHNTVSWYQQALGQGPQFIFQYYREEENGRGNFPPRFSGLQFPNYSSELNVNALELDDSALYLCASSLGQGVSYGYTFGSGTRLTVV.